The clone carrying this T cell receptor (beta chain) was seen at least ten times. No antigen is known for it. Each TCR beta library was made by quantitative 5'-RACE that incorporated molecular barcodes. Each CDR3 protein gets one entry after TCRdb re-called the 5' RACE reads with MiXCR. The sample comprises 130,000 or so distinct CDR3 sequences, 6.5% to 9% of which are singletons, and 12% rests with the top ten. The sample belongs to a study of CD8 T cells in ankylosing spondylitis. Study findings and constraints: Reported data indicate significant enrichment of disease-linked clones within matched ankylosing spondylitis synovial fluid.

V lost 4 bases to trimming and J lost 2 bases; unmatched junction nucleotides: 4. The germline CDR1 and CDR2 sequences are SGHRS and YFSETQ. This CDR3 is 14 amino acids long. The sequence was obtained from a male donor with ankylosing spondylitis or in good health (not recorded which). Sequencing was carried out using blood, either unsorted or a sorted T cell fraction (not recorded which). The chain links TRBV5-1 to TRBJ1-1; TRBD1 agrees at 8 bases. The CDR3 nucleotides are TGCGCCAGCAGCCGAGGACAGGGTAACACTGAAGCTTTCTTT. Protein product: CASSRGQGNTEAFF.